This T cell receptor (beta chain) came from a study of blood T cells in healthy people across ages. For the study at large: Template switching captured about one barcoded beta molecule per two T cells.

With a J-beta primer mix and a sample-barcoded 5' primer, a second PCR ran roughly 6 to 12 cycles. TCRdb reanalysed the 5' RACE reads using MiXCR and keeps one entry per CDR3 protein. Of fewer than 700,000 distinct CDR3 sequences detected, about 45% appear once; the ten largest clones hold 20% to 25%. Study-level findings and limits: More naive CD4+ cells and higher diversity were found in long-lived than in aged donors. Estimates based on one million T cells were treated as lower bounds.

Drawing of peripheral blood yielded ten milliliters from each donor. J lost 5 bases, V lost 6 bases, and 12 bases had no gene match. Germline CDR1 SQVTM, CDR2 ANQGSEA. There are 15 residues in the CDR3. With respect to this clonotype: As yet, its antigen is unknown.

The source is a man older than 75 in good health. Sequenced: blood. This chain connects TRBV29-1 to TRBJ2-2; 7 nucleotides align to TRBD1. The CDR3 DNA sequence: TGCAGCGTGGCCTACGGACAGGTCAGGACCGGGGAGCTGTTTTTT. Translated, it gives CSVAYGQVRTGELFF.